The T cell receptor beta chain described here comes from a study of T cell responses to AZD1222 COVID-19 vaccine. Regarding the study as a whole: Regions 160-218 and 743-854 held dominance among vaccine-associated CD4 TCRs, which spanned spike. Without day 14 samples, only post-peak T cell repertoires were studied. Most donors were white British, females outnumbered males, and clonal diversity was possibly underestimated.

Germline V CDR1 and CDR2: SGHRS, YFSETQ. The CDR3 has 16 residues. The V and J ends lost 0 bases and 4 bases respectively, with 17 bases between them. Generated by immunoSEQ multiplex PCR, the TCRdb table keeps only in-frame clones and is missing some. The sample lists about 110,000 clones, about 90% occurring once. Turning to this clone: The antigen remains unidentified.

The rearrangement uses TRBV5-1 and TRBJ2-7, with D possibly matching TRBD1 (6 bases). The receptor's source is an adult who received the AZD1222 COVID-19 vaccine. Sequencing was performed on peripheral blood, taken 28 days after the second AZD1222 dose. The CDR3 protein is CASSLALPAGEYEQYF. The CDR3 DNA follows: TGCGCCAGCAGCTTGGCTCTTCCCGCAGGGGAATACGAGCAGTACTTC.